These 30 T cell receptor beta chains share one sample of origin, sequenced in a study of T-cell reconstitution after alpha-beta-depleted transplantation in children. Unique molecular identifiers were used to barcode this TCRbeta library. Each CDR3 protein gets one entry after TCRdb re-called the PCR reads with MiXCR. This table holds hundreds of thousands of distinct CDR3 sequences, under 14% found once. The material sequenced was peripheral blood, taken 180 days after TCRalphabeta/CD19-depleted stem cell transplant. The receptors here all came from a male patient between 2 and 10 years old who had a stem cell transplant for chronic granulomatous disease, so the T cells may come from the graft donor.

This clonotype was detected ten times or more. The chain links TRBV20-1 to TRBJ2-3; D gene uncertain. Trimming pared 6 bases from V and 8 bases from J, leaving 9 bases between. Germline CDR1 DFQATT, CDR2 SNEGSKA (reference sequence). The CDR3 loop spans 10 amino acids. The CDR3 bases are TGCAGTGCCATAAACCTTACGCAGTATTTT. It translates to CSAINLTQYF.

As to this clonotype: A read error may explain this, as a much larger clone is one base away. The chain links TRBV4-3 to TRBJ1-3, with TRBD1 matching 7 bases. Germline loops: CDR1 LGHNA, CDR2 YSLEER. The CDR3 has 15 amino acids. Trimming cost V 4 bases and J 4 bases; bases outside gene matches: 7. This chain's CDR3 is CASSRSTGMGNTIYF. In nucleotides, the CDR3 is TGCGCCAGCAGCCGCTCGACAGGGATGGGAAACACCATATATTTT.

With regard to this clonotype: One junction end disagrees with the germline gene, perhaps due to a read error. The rearrangement links TRBV28 to TRBJ2-2; a possible D gene is TRBD1 (7 bases). There are 16 residues in the CDR3. Germline values: CDR1 MDHEN, CDR2 SYDVKM. In DNA form, the CDR3 reads TGTGCCAGCAGTTTATACCGCACAGGGGACGGAGGGGAGCTGTCTTTT. Its protein is CASSLYRTGDGGELSF.

Of note for this clonotype: This may be a read error, as it is one base from a much larger clone. J is TRBJ2-7 and V is TRBV12-3 or TRBV12-4, with 9 bases fitting TRBD1. There are 14 residues in the CDR3. The CDR3 loop is CASSTGTGRYEQHF. In nucleotides, the CDR3 is TGTGCCAGCAGTACCGGGACAGGGCGGTACGAGCAGCACTTC.

This clonotype came up many times. This chain connects TRBV4-2 to TRBJ2-1; D uncertain. With 0 bases removed from V and 10 bases from J, the gap between germline ends came to 10 bases. The CDR3 consists of 13 residues. Germline CDR1 reads LGHNA; CDR2 reads YNFKEQ. In nucleotides, the CDR3 is TGTGCCAGCAGCCAAGAACAGCGTAGAGAGCAGTTCTTC. Its translation: CASSQEQRREQFF.

The chain joins TRBV19 to TRBJ1-2; D remains unclear. V lost 5 bases and J 2 bases, leaving 15 bases between the germline ends. The CDR3 extends over 15 amino acids. Germline V gene data show CDR1 as LNHDA and CDR2 as SQIVND (reference sequence). CDR3 in DNA: TGTGCCAGTAGTCCTCGCCAGATATTAAACTATGGCTACACCTTC. Its translation: CASSPRQILNYGYTF.

Note on this clonotype: This may be a read error, as it is one base from a much larger clone. The chain recombines TRBV4-2 with TRBJ2-6; 7 bases agree with TRBD1. The germline CDR1 and CDR2 sequences are LGHNA and YNFKEQ. The CDR3 is 17 residues long. The CDR3 protein is CARSQDRRGQGANVLTF. In nucleotides, the CDR3 is TGTGCCCGCAGCCAAGATCGAAGGGGGCAAGGGGCCAACGTCCTGACTTTC.

This rearrangement joins TRBV5-1 to TRBJ1-1; tentatively, D is TRBD1 (5 bases). V shed 4 bases and J shed 3 bases, with 13 bases lying between them. CDR1 is SGHRS, CDR2 YFSETQ, per germline. The CDR3 consists of 14 residues. The CDR3 region has the DNA TGCGCCAGCAGCCCCCAGGGCGGTGACACTGAAGCTTTCTTT. Its translation: CASSPQGGDTEAFF.

The chain links TRBV5-6 to TRBJ2-2; D perhaps matches TRBD1 (7 bases). The V end was cut by 2 bases, the J end by 7 bases, with 21 bases between. CDR3 length equals 17 residues. The germline V gene encodes CDR1 SGHDT and CDR2 YYEEEE. As DNA, the CDR3 is TGTGCCAGCAGCTTACTATCAGGGGGAGGTACATACGGGGAGCTGTTTTTT. Translated: CASSLLSGGGTYGELFF.

The chain combines TRBV28 with TRBJ2-1, with D unresolved. CDR1 and CDR2 (germline): MDHEN, SYDVKM. V was pared by 3 bases and J by 0 bases, with 12 bases between. The CDR3 sequence is 16 residues long. The CDR3 is CASSLISFSSYNEQFF. CDR3 nucleotide sequence: TGTGCCAGCAGTTTGATATCCTTCAGCTCCTACAATGAGCAGTTCTTC.

This clonotype was recorded at least ten times. V is TRBV5-1 and J is TRBJ2-1, with TRBD2 matching over 8 bases. Trimming at V came to 4 bases and at J to 7 bases, leaving 10 bases not matched to a gene. This CDR3 is built from 15 residues. Germline CDR1 reads SGHRS; CDR2 reads YFSETQ. The CDR3 is CASSRGREVLNEQFF. The CDR3 DNA sequence: TGCGCCAGCAGCCGGGGGCGGGAGGTCTTAAATGAGCAGTTCTTC. The complete variable domain, with remaining parts taken from reference TRBV5-1 and TRBJ2-1, reads KAGVTQTPRYLIKTRGQQVTLSCSPISGHRSVSWYQQTPGQGLQFLFEYFSETQRNKGNFPGRFSGRQFSNSRSEMNVSTLELGDSALYLCASSRGREVLNEQFFGPGTRLTVL.

V gene TRBV4-2 combines with J gene TRBJ2-1; D gene ambiguous. The CDR3 spans 15 residues. Germline V gives CDR1 LGHNA, CDR2 YNFKEQ. V dropped 1 base and J dropped 6 bases, with 13 bases sitting between them. This CDR3 is CASSQVAATVNEQFF. The CDR3 nucleotides read TGTGCCAGCAGCCAAGTTGCAGCAACAGTCAATGAGCAGTTCTTC.

The sample holds many counts of this clonotype. The chain couples TRBV10-3 to TRBJ1-4, with TRBD1 identical over 7 bases. CDR1 is ENHRY, CDR2 SYGVKD, per germline. This CDR3 has 14 residues. Trimming cost V 4 bases and J 4 bases; bases outside gene matches: 3. The CDR3: CAISVAGGNEKLFF. CDR3 nucleotide sequence: TGTGCCATCAGTGTCGCAGGGGGTAATGAAAAACTGTTTTTT.

This clonotype occurred many times. V gene TRBV6-1 combines with J gene TRBJ2-3; tentatively, D is TRBD1 (6 bases). Trimming removed 6 bases at V and 2 bases at J, with 12 bases between. Germline CDR1 reads MNHNS; CDR2 reads SASEGT. The CDR3 is made up of 14 amino acids. As DNA, the CDR3 is TGTGCCAGCAGGGTTCAGGGACACACAGATACGCAGTATTTT. This codes for CASRVQGHTDTQYF.

In its sample, this clonotype was seen many times. The chain has TRBV12-3 or TRBV12-4 and TRBJ1-5; D is perhaps TRBD1 (6 bases). V was pared by 1 base and J by 0 bases, with 13 bases between. The CDR3 sequence is 17 residues long. The CDR3 sequence: CASSLGQGGYSNQPQHF. The CDR3 nucleotides read TGTGCCAGCAGTTTAGGACAAGGGGGGTATAGCAATCAGCCCCAGCATTTT.

A remark on this clonotype: A much larger clone differs by one base, so this may be a read error. The chain recombines TRBV6-1 with TRBJ1-4, with D perhaps TRBD1 (5 bases). The CDR3 is 17 residues long. Germline V lookup: CDR1 MNHNS, CDR2 SASEGT. CDR3 nucleotides: TGTCCCAGCAGTCTCCCCGAAGGGGTTGCAACTAATGAAAAACTGTTTTTT. It encodes CPSSLPEGVATNEKLFF.

Ten or more counts support this clonotype. The chain combines TRBV5-1 with TRBJ2-1, with 8 bases aligning to TRBD2. CDR3 length: 16 amino acids. Trimming at V came to 3 bases and at J to 7 bases, leaving 12 bases not matched to a gene. Germline lookup yields CDR1 SGHRS and CDR2 YFSETQ. The chain's CDR3 is CASSSHGGGLMNEQFF. The CDR3 DNA reads TGCGCCAGCAGCTCCCACGGGGGGGGCCTCATGAATGAGCAGTTCTTC.

This clonotype turned up a few times. V usage is TRBV12-3 or TRBV12-4 and J usage is TRBJ2-1; 9 nucleotides line up with TRBD2. The CDR3 covers 17 residues. After removal of 6 bases from V and 8 bases from J, the junction contained 17 bases not matched to a gene. The chain's CDR3 is CASSLPWVRGGGYEQFF. DNA of the CDR3: TGTGCCAGCAGCCTACCCTGGGTGCGGGGGGGCGGGTATGAGCAGTTCTTC.

This clonotype showed up many times. The V gene is TRBV12-3 or TRBV12-4, the J gene TRBJ1-1; D is uncertain. Deletions cut 5 bases from V and 1 base from J, with 14 bases between. CDR3 length equals 15 residues. CDR3 DNA: TGTGCCAGCAGTAGACCCCGGGGTACGAACACTGAAGCTTTCTTT. This codes for CASSRPRGTNTEAFF.

There are many counts of this clonotype. The V call is TRBV5-1, the J call TRBJ2-2; TRBD2 aligns across 10 bases. This CDR3 region has 15 residues. V shed 4 bases and J 1 base; nucleotides not matched to a gene: 1. CDR1 SGHRS and CDR2 YFSETQ come from the germline V gene. The CDR3 loop is CASSRTSGNTGELFF. CDR3 bases: TGCGCCAGCAGCCGGACTAGCGGGAACACCGGGGAGCTGTTTTTT.

This clonotype has a count of ten or more. DNA of the CDR3: TGTGCCAGCAGTTTCAGACAGGGGTTGAACACTGAAGCTTTCTTT. Protein product: CASSFRQGLNTEAFF. This chain connects TRBV12-3 or TRBV12-4 to TRBJ1-1; 8 positions agree with TRBD1. With 3 bases clipped from V and 0 bases from J, the junction kept 3 bases outside the gene matches. The CDR3 totals 15 residues.

This clonotype has at least ten counts. V usage is TRBV29-1 and J usage is TRBJ1-1; no reliable D call. This CDR3 has 12 residues. Germline assignment: CDR1 SQVTM and CDR2 ANQGSEA. Deletions cut 4 bases from V and 10 bases from J, with 16 bases between. The CDR3 spells CSVVGRFVGAFF. The CDR3, as DNA: TGCAGCGTTGTAGGAAGGTTCGTGGGAGCTTTCTTT.

This clonotype was counted ten times or more. The V gene is TRBV7-2, the J gene TRBJ2-1; 10 positions match TRBD2. J gave up 11 bases and V 6 bases, and 10 bases lay outside the gene matches. This CDR3 has 14 amino acids. Germline V CDR1 and CDR2: SGHTA, FQGNSA. CDR3 coding DNA: TGTGCCAGCAGACGATCCGGGACTAGCGTGAAGCAGTTCTTC. The encoded protein is CASRRSGTSVKQFF. Variable domain in full (rest from reference TRBV7-2 and TRBJ2-1): GAGVSQSPSNKVTEKGKDVELRCDPISGHTALYWYRQSLGQGLEFLIYFQGNSAPDKSGLPSDRFSAERTGGSVSTLTIQRTQQEDSAVYLCASRRSGTSVKQFFGPGTRLTVL.

This clonotype has a count of ten or more. The rearrangement joins TRBV5-5 to TRBJ1-3; D unresolved. V was trimmed by 1 base and J by 2 bases, leaving 7 bases between them. CDR3 length: 14 amino acids. Germline CDR1 and CDR2: SGHKS and YYEKEE (reference sequence). The CDR3 DNA reads as TGTGCCAGCAGCTTGCCCGGGGCTGGAAACACCATATATTTT. This translates into CASSLPGAGNTIYF.

With regard to this clonotype: A much larger clone sits a single nucleotide away, making a read error possible. CDR3 bases: TGCGCCAGCAGCTTGCTAGGGGGAGATGGGGCCAACGTCCTGACTTTC. It translates to CASSLLGGDGANVLTF. The chain links TRBV5-1 to TRBJ2-6, with a tentative D call TRBD1 (6 bases). Trimming cost V 1 base and J 3 bases, with 11 bases left between them. The CDR3 runs 16 residues. Germline V gives CDR1 SGHRS, CDR2 YFSETQ.

The chain carries TRBV20-1 and TRBJ2-6; D possibly corresponds to TRBD2 (7 bases). This CDR3 comprises 17 residues. Germline lookup yields CDR1 DFQATT and CDR2 SNEGSKA (reference sequence). CDR3 sequence: CSSWGGAPRSGANVLTF. CDR3 nucleotides: TGCAGCTCTTGGGGGGGGGCTCCGCGCTCTGGGGCCAACGTCCTGACTTTC.

Worth noting for this clonotype: Possible read error: a much larger clone is one base away. V usage is TRBV7-3 and J usage is TRBJ2-2; no reliable D call. CDR1 and CDR2 from the germline V gene are SGHTA and FQGTGA. The CDR3 covers 14 residues. Trimming cost V 6 bases and J 6 bases, with 14 bases left between them. CDR3: CASRSNPGSGELFF. As DNA, the CDR3 is TGTGCCAGCAGATCTAACCCCGGGTCCGGGGAGCTGTTTTTT.

Worth noting for this clonotype: This may be a read error, as it is one base from a much larger clone. This chain joins TRBV28 and TRBJ2-3; 9 bases map to TRBD2. Germline assignment: CDR1 MDHEN and CDR2 SYDVKM. The CDR3 is 15 amino acids. DNA of the CDR3: TGTGTCAGCAGTTCGACTAGCGGAGCCACAGATACGCAGTATTTT. It yields the protein CVSSSTSGATDTQYF.

This clonotype was observed many times. The CDR3 region has the DNA TGTGCCAGCAGTGAAAGCTGGGATCCTCAGCCCCAGCATTTT. Protein: CASSESWDPQPQHF. The rearrangement joins TRBV6-1 to TRBJ1-5; no clear D. Trimming stripped 2 bases from V and 6 bases from J, with 11 bases between. CDR1 and CDR2 (germline): MNHNS, SASEGT. The CDR3 has 14 amino acids.

This clonotype has at least ten counts. The chain has TRBV19 and TRBJ1-2; no clear D gene. The germline V gene has CDR1 LNHDA and CDR2 SQIVND (reference sequence). This CDR3 region has 12 residues. V was trimmed by 10 bases and J by 3 bases, leaving 12 bases between them. CDR3 loop: CATGYRDYGYTF. The CDR3 nucleotides read TGTGCCACCGGTTATCGTGACTATGGCTACACCTTC.